This T cell receptor beta chain was identified during a study of blood T cell repertoires in COVID-19. Produced via immunoSEQ multiplex PCR; TCRdb's table is partial and in-frame only. The top ten clones hold 2% to 2.5% of a sample with approximately 36,000 clones, approximately 91% of them seen once. The germline V and J ends were trimmed by 3 bases and 5 bases, with 16 bases remaining between them. CDR1 is GTSNPN and CDR2 is SVGIG in the germline V gene (reference sequence). The CDR3 extends over 14 amino acids. The receptor was derived from a human donor in a cohort sampled during active COVID-19. Sequencing was performed on peripheral blood. The chain joins TRBV30 to TRBJ1-1; D uncertain. The CDR3 bases are TGTGCCTGGAGCGAGGGAGGCGCGGTTACTGAAGCTTTCTTT. Translation gives CAWSEGGAVTEAFF.